These T cell receptor beta chains were read from a single sample in a study of shared clonotypes between healthy human individuals. Some clones are missing from TCRdb's copy, which holds only in-frame ones; the method was immunoSEQ multiplex PCR. The sample shows about 490,000 clones, roughly 80% of them seen only once. Sequencing used PBMCs. Every receptor here comes from a woman aged 40-49 years in good health. Some clones in this sample may be carry-over from other donors' samples. Both conserved end residues are part of each CDR3. The order of the fields is clone size, J gene, D gene, V gene, CDR3 length, CDR3 DNA, CDR3 protein. A D gene is named only where the DNA matches it firmly. Clone size is not always given. Where it is, it says once, few, many or a class for expanded clones.

few TRBJ2-3 - TRBV30 12 TGTGCCTGGAGTGTACAAGGTTATACGCAGTATTTT CAWSVQGYTQYF
- TRBJ2-3 - TRBV5-4 13 TGTGCCAGCAGCTTGTTTGGGGCAGATACGCAGTATTTT CASSLFGADTQYF
- TRBJ2-2 - TRBV29-1 14 TGCAGCGTTGGGAAGGAGACGAACACCGGGGAGCTGTTTTTT CSVGKETNTGELFF
- TRBJ2-5 - TRBV6-5 12 TGTGCCAGCAGTTACTCGACGGGTCCGCAGTACTTC CASSYSTGPQYF
- TRBJ1-5 - TRBV21-1 10 TGTGCCCCCCATCCGGGGCCCCAGCATTTT CAPHPGPQHF
few TRBJ1-1 - TRBV29-1 15 TGCAGCGTTGTACAGCCGGGGGGGATGAACACTGAAGCTTTCTTT CSVVQPGGMNTEAFF
- TRBJ2-2 - TRBV7-3 16 TGTGCCAGCAGCTTAGGGCCCCGGGAAGTGACCGGGGAGCTGTTTTTT CASSLGPREVTGELFF
- TRBJ2-2 TRBD2 TRBV6-6 12 TGTGCCAGCAGGCGGGAGGGGGGGGAGCTGTTTTTT CASRREGGELFF
- TRBJ2-1 - TRBV6-1 15 TGTGCCAGCACATGGGAAGCGGTATCCTACAATGAGCAGTTCTTC CASTWEAVSYNEQFF
- TRBJ2-5 - TRBV18 14 TGTGCCAGCTCACCTGCCGACACTCGGGAGACCCAGTACTTC CASSPADTRETQYF
once TRBJ2-1 - TRBV5-1 13 TGCGCCAGCAGCGCCAACACCGACAATGAGCAGTTCTTC CASSANTDNEQFF
- TRBJ2-7 - TRBV18 17 TGTGCCAGCTCATCTCAGGGGGCGGCGGGAGGGCCGAGCGAGCAGTACTTC CASSSQGAAGGPSEQYF
- TRBJ1-2 TRBD1 TRBV7-9 15 TGTGCCAGCAGCTTAAGACAGGGGGTGGGCTATGGCTACACCTTC CASSLRQGVGYGYTF
- TRBJ2-3 - TRBV18 14 TGTGCCAGCTCACCATTACTAGCCACAGATACGCAGTATTTT CASSPLLATDTQYF
- TRBJ1-2 - TRBV10-3 13 TGTGCCATCAGGGAGGCAGGGAACTATGGCTACACCTTC CAIREAGNYGYTF
- TRBJ2-7 - TRBV27 15 TGTGCCAGCAGTTTATCCCTCGGGGGACCCTACGAGCAGTACTTC CASSLSLGGPYEQYF
- TRBJ1-1 - TRBV28 11 TGTGCCAGCAGTTTAAGGTTTGAAGCTTTCTTT CASSLRFEAFF
- TRBJ2-5 - TRBV4-2 13 TGTGCCAGCAGCCAAGTTGAAGAAGAGACCCAGTACTTC CASSQVEEETQYF
once TRBJ1-2 - TRBV28 12 TGTGCCAGCAGTCAAACCCTCCTCGGCTACACCTTC CASSQTLLGYTF
- TRBJ1-1 TRBD1 TRBV13 14 TGTGCCAGCAGCTTGACAGGGGTAAGGACTGAAGCTTTCTTT CASSLTGVRTEAFF
few TRBJ1-1 - TRBV15 12 TGTGCCACCAGCAGGGTGGTCACTGAAGCTTTCTTT CATSRVVTEAFF
- TRBJ2-1 - TRBV28 12 TGTGCCAGCAGTTTAACGCCAAAGCGCCCGTTCTTC CASSLTPKRPFF
- TRBJ2-7 - TRBV7-9 15 TGTGCCAGCATCCCCTCCCCCGGGGAGGAAGACGAGCAGTACTTC CASIPSPGEEDEQYF
- TRBJ2-1 - TRBV18 13 TGTGCCAGCTCACCTGGGGCTAACAATGAGCAGTTCTTC CASSPGANNEQFF
- TRBJ1-1 TRBD1 TRBV27 14 TGTGCCAGCAGTTTGCGACAGGGGAACACTGAAGCTTTCTTT CASSLRQGNTEAFF
- TRBJ2-7 - TRBV5-4 15 TGTGCCAGCAGCTTAGGGGTGGCTAGCTCCAACGAGCAGTACTTC CASSLGVASSNEQYF
- TRBJ2-2 - TRBV19 16 TGTGCCAGTAGTGATTCCGGAGGGAGTGGCACCGGGGAGCTGTTTTTT CASSDSGGSGTGELFF
- TRBJ2-7 - TRBV15 15 TGTGCCACCAGCAGAGATATGGAGGGTCTCTACGAGCAGTACTTC CATSRDMEGLYEQYF
- TRBJ2-7 TRBD1 TRBV7-3 13 TGTGCCAGCAGCCAACTTCGACAGGGCTTCCTCTACTTC CASSQLRQGFLYF
few TRBJ2-3 - TRBV7-9 15 TGTGCCAGCAGCCAAGCGGGCGTGGGCACAGATACGCAGTATTTT CASSQAGVGTDTQYF
- TRBJ2-2 - TRBV7-7 17 TGTGCTAGCAGCTTAGATCGAGCCGAACTGAACACCGGGGAGCTGTTTTTT CASSLDRAELNTGELFF
- TRBJ1-6 - TRBV5-1 13 TGCGCCAGCAGCACCGGCGGGAATTCACCCCTCCACTTT CASSTGGNSPLHF
- TRBJ1-2 - TRBV7-8 14 TGTGCCAGCAGCTTAGCAGGGGAGGCCTATGGCTACACCTTC CASSLAGEAYGYTF
- TRBJ2-7 - TRBV7-2 13 TGTGCCAGCAGCTTAGGAGTGACTTCCGAGCAGTACTTC CASSLGVTSEQYF
few TRBJ2-2 TRBD1 TRBV7-8 16 TGTGCCAGCAGCCCCGGACAGGGAACCAACACCGGGGAGCTGTTTTTT CASSPGQGTNTGELFF
- TRBJ2-2 TRBD2 TRBV7-9 14 TGTGCCAGCAGCCAGCGGGGCAACACCGGGGAGCTGTTTTTT CASSQRGNTGELFF
- TRBJ1-5 TRBD1 TRBV19 14 TGTGCCAGTAGTCAGGGGGCTCCGGATCAGCCCCAGCATTTT CASSQGAPDQPQHF
- TRBJ1-1 - TRBV5-6 14 TGTGCCAGCAACAAAGGGAGCGTGAACACTGAAGCTTTCTTT CASNKGSVNTEAFF
- TRBJ2-1 - TRBV21-1 16 TGTGCCAGCAGCAAACCGAGAGGGACAGTTCGGCGTGAGCAGTTCTTC CASSKPRGTVRREQFF
once TRBJ2-7 TRBD2 TRBV7-8 17 TGTGCCAGCAGCCAAGACATCCCGACTAGCGCCGCCTACGAGCAGTACTTC CASSQDIPTSAAYEQYF
once TRBJ1-1 - TRBV6-1 15 TGTGCCAGCACTCTATTTGCTGGGCCGAACACTGAAGCTTTCTTT CASTLFAGPNTEAFF
- TRBJ2-7 TRBD2 TRBV6-6 15 TGTGCCAGCAGTTTAGCGGGAGTTCGGTTTCACGAGCAGTACTTC CASSLAGVRFHEQYF
- TRBJ1-1 - TRBV27 13 TGTGCCAGCAGTTTAGGGGGGAGGACTGAAGCTTTCTTT CASSLGGRTEAFF
once TRBJ2-1 - TRBV5-1 13 TGCGCCAGCAGCTTGGCCGACTCCCCTGAGCAGTTCTTC CASSLADSPEQFF